The 30 T cell receptor beta chains given below trace back to one sample, sequenced in a study of T cell responses to AZD1222 COVID-19 vaccine. The method was immunoSEQ multiplex PCR; TCRdb's version includes in-frame clones alone and lacks a portion of them. Here the sample spans roughly 150,000 clones, over 85% being singletons. This specimen was peripheral blood, taken on day 0 of AZD1222 vaccination. All receptors come from an adult in good health.

The genes are TRBV6-5 and TRBJ2-1; TRBD2 matches at 8 bases. The germline gives CDR1 MNHEY, CDR2 SVGAGI. After removal of 4 bases from V and 5 bases from J, the junction contained 4 bases not matched to a gene. The CDR3 is made up of 14 amino acids. CDR3 sequence (DNA): TGTGCCAGCAGTTTCAGCGGGAGCGACAATGAGCAGTTCTTC. Translated, it gives CASSFSGSDNEQFF.

The chain couples TRBV7-2 to TRBJ1-6; 9 nucleotides match TRBD1. CDR1 and CDR2 (germline): SGHTA, FQGNSA. V was pared by 6 bases and J by 4 bases, with 7 bases of the junction left unmatched. The CDR3 runs to 16 residues. CDR3 DNA: TGTGCCAGCAGAACTGACAGGGGGGGTTATAATTCACCCCTCCACTTT. Its protein is CASRTDRGGYNSPLHF.

This CDR3 is CASSEPWAYEQYF. The CDR3 coding sequence is TGTGCCAGCAGCGAGCCCTGGGCCTACGAGCAGTACTTC. This chain uses TRBV7-9 with TRBJ2-7; D ambiguous. The V gene lost 5 bases and the J gene lost 2 bases, with 10 bases spanning the gap. Germline V gene lookup returns CDR1 SEHNR and CDR2 FQNEAQ (reference sequence). There are 13 residues in the CDR3.

Points on this clone: The junction does not match germline at one end; this may be a read error. The chain joins TRBV7-7 to TRBJ2-5; D not certain. Germline lookup yields CDR1 SSHAT and CDR2 FNYEAQ (reference sequence). There are 13 residues in the CDR3. The CDR3 DNA reads TGTGCTAGCAGCTTAGGGCAGCAAGAGACCCAGTACTTC. Protein sequence: CASSLGQQETQYF.

The rearrangement uses TRBV7-8 and TRBJ2-2; D unclear. V lost 4 bases and J 5 bases, leaving 14 bases between the germline ends. CDR3 length: 15 residues. CDR1 and CDR2 (germline): SGHVS, FQNEAQ. The CDR3 protein is CASSSWTGRTGELFF. The CDR3 DNA is TGTGCCAGCAGCTCCTGGACGGGTCGGACCGGGGAGCTGTTTTTT.

This clone was observed a single time. V gene TRBV5-6 combines with J gene TRBJ1-1, with unresolved D. The CDR3 consists of 16 residues. V lost 2 bases to trimming and J lost 6 bases, with 20 bases between them. Germline V gene lookup returns CDR1 SGHDT and CDR2 YYEEEE. In nucleotides, the CDR3 is TGTGCCAGCAGCTTCGGTAGTCTCCAGATCGGGGCTGAAGCTTTCTTT. Amino acid sequence: CASSFGSLQIGAEAFF.

The chain carries TRBV24-1 and TRBJ1-1, with 7 bases aligning to TRBD1. Germline V gives CDR1 KGHDR, CDR2 SFDVKD. V gave up 4 bases and J gave up 6 bases; unmatched junction bases: 4. The CDR3 spans 13 residues. The CDR3: CATSDGQASEAFF. The CDR3 DNA is TGTGCCACCAGTGACGGACAGGCCTCTGAAGCTTTCTTT.

About this clone: The junction departs from the called germline gene at one end, perhaps through a read error. V usage is TRBV19 and J usage is TRBJ1-4, with D perhaps TRBD1 (5 bases). There are 14 residues in the CDR3. Germline V gives CDR1 LNHDA, CDR2 SQIVND (reference sequence). The CDR3 loop reads CASSDGGTGEKLFF. The CDR3 DNA reads TGTGCCAGTAGTGACGGGGGGACGGGAGAAAAGCTGTTTTTT.

The chain couples TRBV6-1 to TRBJ1-2; no clear D gene. Germline CDR1 reads MNHNS; CDR2 reads SASEGT. V lost 7 bases, J lost 5 bases, and 17 bases lay in between. The CDR3 runs 14 residues. CDR3 bases: TGTGCCAGCACCACCCTGGTAGGGCTTTATGGCTACACCTTC. This codes for CASTTLVGLYGYTF.

V usage is TRBV24-1 and J usage is TRBJ2-7; D could derive from TRBD1 or TRBD2 (5 bases each). V was cut by 5 bases and J by 7 bases, with 20 bases left in between. The germline gives CDR1 KGHDR, CDR2 SFDVKD. The CDR3 spans 15 residues. CDR3 sequence (DNA): TGTGCCACCAGTGTTGGAGTAGGGACCTTGGAAGAGCAGTACTTC. It codes for CATSVGVGTLEEQYF.

The V call is TRBV7-8, the J call TRBJ2-6, with unresolved D. In germline, CDR1 is SGHVS, CDR2 FQNEAQ. This CDR3 is 16 amino acids long. V lost 5 bases to trimming and J lost 0 bases, with 11 bases between them. CDR3 amino acids: CASSPRSVSGANVLTF. The CDR3 DNA follows: TGTGCCAGCAGCCCGCGATCAGTCTCTGGGGCCAACGTCCTGACTTTC.

The gene calls are TRBV27 and TRBJ2-3; 12 nucleotides match TRBD1. J lost 0 bases, V lost 3 bases, and 1 base had no gene match. There are 16 residues in the CDR3. In germline, CDR1 is MNHEY, CDR2 SMNVEV (reference sequence). CDR3 in amino acids: CASSLGQGASTDTQYF. The CDR3, as DNA: TGTGCCAGCAGTTTGGGACAGGGGGCTAGCACAGATACGCAGTATTTT.

The genes are TRBV5-1 and TRBJ1-5; perhaps TRBD1 as D (6 bases). CDR3 size: 13 residues. V lost 0 bases and J lost 6, with 7 bases in between. Germline loops: CDR1 SGHRS, CDR2 YFSETQ. CDR3 protein: CASSLARGQPQHF. In nucleotides, the CDR3 is TGCGCCAGCAGCTTGGCCAGGGGTCAGCCCCAGCATTTT.

This chain connects TRBV7-2 to TRBJ1-1; 8 bases line up with TRBD1. After removal of 3 bases from V and 4 bases from J, the junction contained 7 bases not matched to a gene. Looked up from germline, CDR1 is SGHTA and CDR2 is FQGNSA. CDR3 size: 15 residues. CDR3 in amino acids: CASSLTQGARTEAFF. The CDR3 coding sequence is TGTGCCAGCAGCTTGACCCAGGGGGCGCGCACTGAAGCTTTCTTT.

The chain employs TRBV5-4 and TRBJ2-1, with unresolved D. This CDR3 has 15 amino acids. Trimming shortened V by 3 bases and J by 4 bases, and 14 bases separated the two germline ends. CDR1 and CDR2 (germline): SGHNT, YYREEE (reference sequence). This CDR3 is CASSSVVGLYNEQFF. CDR3 coding DNA: TGTGCCAGCAGCTCCGTAGTAGGATTATACAATGAGCAGTTCTTC.

The rearrangement uses TRBV11-2 and TRBJ1-1; 7 bases match TRBD1. V lost 2 bases and J lost 3; bases outside the gene matches: 9. The CDR3 sequence is 16 residues long. The germline CDR1 and CDR2 sequences are SGHAT and FQNNGV. The CDR3 loop reads CASSLSVTGWDTEAFF. CDR3 DNA sequence: TGTGCCAGCAGCTTAAGTGTGACAGGGTGGGACACTGAAGCTTTCTTT. The full variable domain, completed using reference TRBV11-2 and TRBJ1-1, is EAGVAQSPRYKIIEKRQSVAFWCNPISGHATLYWYQQILGQGPKLLIQFQNNGVVDDSQLPKDRFSAERLKGVDSTLKIQPAKLEDSAVYLCASSLSVTGWDTEAFFGQGTRLTVV.

The gene calls are TRBV4-1 and TRBJ2-1; D is uncertain. V was trimmed by 3 bases and J by 9 bases, leaving 12 bases between them. CDR1 and CDR2 from the germline V gene are MGHRA and YSYEKL. CDR3 length: 13 residues. This CDR3 is CASSHLSGVEQFF. DNA for the CDR3: TGCGCCAGCAGCCACCTCTCAGGTGTTGAGCAGTTCTTC.

This chain joins TRBV27 and TRBJ2-3; D could derive from TRBD1 or TRBD2 (5 bases each). V lost 5 bases to trimming and J lost 2 bases, with 14 bases between them. This CDR3 is 15 amino acids long. Germline loops: CDR1 MNHEY, CDR2 SMNVEV (reference sequence). CDR3: CASSPLRGVTDTQYF. The CDR3 bases are TGTGCCAGCAGTCCACTGCGAGGGGTCACAGATACGCAGTATTTT.

The chain recombines TRBV19 with TRBJ1-5; TRBD1 is a possible D gene (5 bases). The length of the CDR3 is 12 residues. V was pared by 5 bases and J by 12 bases, with 14 bases between. From germline, CDR1 is LNHDA and CDR2 SQIVND (reference sequence). Written as DNA, the CDR3 is TGTGCCAGTAGTGCCCTTCGGGGGGTCCAGCATTTT. It is translated as CASSALRGVQHF.

The chain employs TRBV20-1 and TRBJ2-7, with 7 bases that match TRBD1. CDR3 length equals 12 residues. The ends lost 3 bases at V and 3 bases at J; junction bases unmatched: 2. Germline loops: CDR1 DFQATT, CDR2 SNEGSKA (reference sequence). CDR3 in DNA: TGCAGTGCTAGTCCAGGGGGCTACGAGCAGTACTTC. Protein: CSASPGGYEQYF.

This clone was detected once. The chain joins TRBV11-3 to TRBJ2-2, with a weak D call TRBD1 (6 bases). CDR1 SGHNT and CDR2 YENEEA come from the germline V gene. The CDR3 has 15 amino acids. V was shortened by 6 bases and J by 0 bases, with 11 bases between the two germline ends. This chain's CDR3 is CASSTGSPNTGELFF. Written as DNA, the CDR3 is TGTGCCAGCAGTACAGGGTCCCCGAACACCGGGGAGCTGTTTTTT.

The gene calls are TRBV11-2 and TRBJ2-1, with a tentative D call TRBD1 (6 bases). CDR3 length: 13 amino acids. The germline V and J ends were trimmed by 1 base and 9 bases, with 10 bases remaining between them. Germline lookup yields CDR1 SGHAT and CDR2 FQNNGV. CDR3 residues: CASSLVGATEQFF. DNA for the CDR3: TGTGCCAGCAGCTTAGTGGGGGCCACTGAGCAGTTCTTC.

This chain uses TRBV7-8 with TRBJ2-7; weak D call: TRBD1 (6 bases). The CDR3 loop spans 13 amino acids. Germline V gives CDR1 SGHVS, CDR2 FQNEAQ. V was clipped by 5 bases and J by 11 bases, with 19 bases between them. CDR3 DNA: TGTGCCAGCAGCCGTGGGACACAAACCGGGAAGTACTTC. Protein: CASSRGTQTGKYF. The whole variable domain, filled in from reference TRBV7-8 and TRBJ2-7, reads GAGVSQSPRYKVAKRGQDVALRCDPISGHVSLFWYQQALGQGPEFLTYFQNEAQLDKSGLPSDRFFAERPEGSVSTLKIQRTQQEDSAVYLCASSRGTQTGKYFGPGTRLTVT.

As to this clone: At the DNA level, this CDR3 is encoded by other sequences in the same sample as well. This chain connects TRBV6-5 to TRBJ1-2, with 11 bases identical to TRBD1. CDR1 and CDR2 (germline): MNHEY, SVGAGI. The V and J ends lost 6 bases and 2 bases, in that order; junction bases with no gene match: 5. The CDR3 covers 15 residues. The CDR3 DNA follows: TGTGCCAGCAGACCTGGACAGGGGGCAAACTATGGCTACACCTTC. It yields the protein CASRPGQGANYGYTF.

J is TRBJ2-3 and V is TRBV28; TRBD2 aligns across 7 bases. The CDR3 consists of 11 residues. The V gene's germline CDR1 is MDHEN and CDR2 SYDVKM. Trimming took 6 bases from V and 10 from J; bases not matched to a gene: 4. This CDR3 is CASRSSGPQYF. DNA of the CDR3: TGTGCCAGCAGATCTAGCGGCCCGCAGTATTTT.

The chain carries TRBV18 and TRBJ1-4; 7 bases map to TRBD1. This CDR3 is 17 amino acids long. Germline V gene lookup returns CDR1 KGHSH and CDR2 LQKENI. V was pared by 4 bases and J by 0 bases, with 8 bases of the junction left unmatched. The CDR3 DNA sequence: TGTGCCAGCTCACTGGAAACAGGGGCTGCAACTAATGAAAAACTGTTTTTT. Its translation is CASSLETGAATNEKLFF.

The chain couples TRBV21-1 to TRBJ2-7; the table's D call of TRBD1 was not tested on the DNA. TRBV21-1 is listed as a pseudogene. This CDR3 contains 16 residues. The CDR3 is CASSKAFLDREGFQYF. The CDR3 nucleotides are TGTGCCAGCAGCAAAGCCTTCCTTGACAGGGAAGGATTCCAGTACTTC.

In regard to this clone: This specimen includes other DNA sequences encoding the same CDR3. This sequence joins TRBV7-6 and TRBJ2-2; D perhaps matches TRBD2 (6 bases). Germline V gene sequence: CDR1 SGHVS, CDR2 FNYEAQ. Trimming pared 5 bases from V and 1 base from J, leaving 11 bases between. The CDR3 is made up of 15 amino acids. The CDR3 reads CASSATGVNTGELFF. The CDR3 DNA reads as TGTGCCAGCAGCGCTACGGGGGTGAACACCGGGGAGCTGTTTTTT.

The chain carries TRBV27 and TRBJ1-3, with a possible D match to TRBD1 (6 bases). CDR3 size: 15 residues. Germline loops: CDR1 MNHEY, CDR2 SMNVEV (reference sequence). V lost 8 bases and J lost 1, with 15 bases in between. Here the CDR3 reads CASQTTGNSGNTIYF. For the CDR3, the DNA is TGTGCCAGCCAAACGACAGGCAATTCTGGAAACACCATATATTTT.

This sequence joins TRBV14 and TRBJ2-3; D uncertain. Germline V CDR1 and CDR2: SGHDN, FVKESK. V was trimmed by 4 bases and J by 11 bases, leaving 13 bases between them. The CDR3 runs to 12 residues. The DNA for the CDR3 is TGTGCCAGCAGCCCCGTGGGATCTATGCAGTATTTT. This encodes CASSPVGSMQYF.